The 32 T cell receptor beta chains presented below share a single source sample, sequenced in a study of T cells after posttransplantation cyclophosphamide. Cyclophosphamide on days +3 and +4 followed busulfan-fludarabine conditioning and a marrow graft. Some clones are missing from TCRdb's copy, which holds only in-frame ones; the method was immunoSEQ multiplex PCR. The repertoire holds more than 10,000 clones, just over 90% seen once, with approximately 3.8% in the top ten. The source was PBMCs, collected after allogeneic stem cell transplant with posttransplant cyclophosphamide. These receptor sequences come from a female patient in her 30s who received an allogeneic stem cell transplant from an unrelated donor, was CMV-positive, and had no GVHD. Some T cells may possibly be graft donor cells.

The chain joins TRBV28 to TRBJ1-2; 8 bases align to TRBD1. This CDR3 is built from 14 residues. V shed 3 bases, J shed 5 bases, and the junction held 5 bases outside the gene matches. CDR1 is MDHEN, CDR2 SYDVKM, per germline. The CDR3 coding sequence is TGTGCCAGCAGTTTGGCAGGGGGCGGTTATGGCTACACCTTC. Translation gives CASSLAGGGYGYTF.

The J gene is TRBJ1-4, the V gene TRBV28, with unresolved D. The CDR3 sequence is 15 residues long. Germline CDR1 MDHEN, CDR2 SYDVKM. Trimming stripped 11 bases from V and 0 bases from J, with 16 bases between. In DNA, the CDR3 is TGTGCCGCCGCCGGACGGAGGGCAACTAATGAAAAACTGTTTTTT. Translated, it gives CAAAGRRATNEKLFF.

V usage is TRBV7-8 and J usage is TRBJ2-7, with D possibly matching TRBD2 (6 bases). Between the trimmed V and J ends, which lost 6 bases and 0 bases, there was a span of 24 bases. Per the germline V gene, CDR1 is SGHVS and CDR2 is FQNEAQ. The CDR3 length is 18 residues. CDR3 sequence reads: CASRLGGRSGRSSYEQYF. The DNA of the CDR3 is TGTGCCAGCAGGCTGGGCGGGCGTAGCGGAAGGAGCTCCTACGAGCAGTACTTC. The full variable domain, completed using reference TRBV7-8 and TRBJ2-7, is GAGVSQSPRYKVAKRGQDVALRCDPISGHVSLFWYQQALGQGPEFLTYFQNEAQLDKSGLPSDRFFAERPEGSVSTLKIQRTQQEDSAVYLCASRLGGRSGRSSYEQYFGPGTRLTVT.

CDR3 sequence reads: CASRRGTYEQYF. CDR3 coding DNA: TGTGCCAGCAGGCGGGGTACCTACGAGCAGTACTTC. The genes are TRBV11-2 and TRBJ2-7, with D perhaps TRBD2 (6 bases). This CDR3 has 12 residues. Looked up from germline, CDR1 is SGHAT and CDR2 is FQNNGV. Trimming left V 6 bases short and J 2 bases short, with 8 bases between.

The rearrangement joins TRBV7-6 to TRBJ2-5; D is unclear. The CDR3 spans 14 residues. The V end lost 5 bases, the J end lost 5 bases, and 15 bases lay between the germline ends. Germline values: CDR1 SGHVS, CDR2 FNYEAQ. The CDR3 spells CASSRLLVAETQYF. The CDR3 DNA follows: TGTGCCAGCAGCCGACTCCTAGTGGCGGAGACCCAGTACTTC.

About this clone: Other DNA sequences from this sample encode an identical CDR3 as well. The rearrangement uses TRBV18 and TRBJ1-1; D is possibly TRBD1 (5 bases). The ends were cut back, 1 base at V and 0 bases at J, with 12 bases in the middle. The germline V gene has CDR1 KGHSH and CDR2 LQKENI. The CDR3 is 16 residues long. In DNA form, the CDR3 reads TGTGCCAGCTCACCACAGAAGACAGCTATGAACACTGAAGCTTTCTTT. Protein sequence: CASSPQKTAMNTEAFF.

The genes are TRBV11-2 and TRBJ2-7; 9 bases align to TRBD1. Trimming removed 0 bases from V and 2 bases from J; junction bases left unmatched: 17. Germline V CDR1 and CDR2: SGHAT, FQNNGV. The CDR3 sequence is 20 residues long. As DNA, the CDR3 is TGTGCCAGCAGCTTAGACGGAGCCTGGGGGACAGGGTTCAAAGCCTACGAGCAGTACTTC. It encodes CASSLDGAWGTGFKAYEQYF.

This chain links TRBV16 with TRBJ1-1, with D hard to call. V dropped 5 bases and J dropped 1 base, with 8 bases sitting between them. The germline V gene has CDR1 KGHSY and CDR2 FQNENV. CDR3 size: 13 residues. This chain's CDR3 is CASSLAANTEAFF. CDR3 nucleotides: TGTGCCAGCAGCTTGGCGGCGAACACTGAAGCTTTCTTT.

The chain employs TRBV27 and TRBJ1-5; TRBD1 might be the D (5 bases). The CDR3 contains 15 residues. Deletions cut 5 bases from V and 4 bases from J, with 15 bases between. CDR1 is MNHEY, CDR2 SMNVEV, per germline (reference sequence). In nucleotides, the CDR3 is TGTGCCAGCAGTGTCCGGGACGGGGGGAATCAGCCCCAGCATTTT. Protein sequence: CASSVRDGGNQPQHF.

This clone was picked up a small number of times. CDR3 sequence reads: CASGQAQSQPQHF. Here the CDR3 DNA reads TGTGCCAGCGGGCAGGCCCAGTCTCAGCCCCAGCATTTT. The chain joins TRBV2 to TRBJ1-5; D remains ambiguous. The ends were cut back, 8 bases at V and 6 bases at J, with 14 bases in the middle. This CDR3 has 13 residues. CDR1 SNHLY and CDR2 FYNNEI come from the germline V gene.

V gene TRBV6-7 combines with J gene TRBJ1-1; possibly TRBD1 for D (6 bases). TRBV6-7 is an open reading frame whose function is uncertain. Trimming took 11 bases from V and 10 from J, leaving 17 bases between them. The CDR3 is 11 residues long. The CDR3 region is CAAPGGPAAFF. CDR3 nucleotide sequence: TGTGCCGCACCCGGGGGGCCCGCAGCTTTCTTT.

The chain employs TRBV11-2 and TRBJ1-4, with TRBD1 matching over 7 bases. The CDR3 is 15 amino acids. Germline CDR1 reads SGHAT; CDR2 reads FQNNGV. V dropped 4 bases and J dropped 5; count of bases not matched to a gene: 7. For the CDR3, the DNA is TGTGCCAGCAGCTCCTACAGGGGAGAAAATGAAAAACTGTTTTTT. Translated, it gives CASSSYRGENEKLFF.

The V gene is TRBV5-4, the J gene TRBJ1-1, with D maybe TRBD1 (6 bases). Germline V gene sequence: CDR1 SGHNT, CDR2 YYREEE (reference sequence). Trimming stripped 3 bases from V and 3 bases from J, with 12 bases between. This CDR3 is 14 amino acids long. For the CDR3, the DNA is TGTGCCAGCAGCTCGCAGGGGTGGGACACTGAAGCTTTCTTT. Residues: CASSSQGWDTEAFF.

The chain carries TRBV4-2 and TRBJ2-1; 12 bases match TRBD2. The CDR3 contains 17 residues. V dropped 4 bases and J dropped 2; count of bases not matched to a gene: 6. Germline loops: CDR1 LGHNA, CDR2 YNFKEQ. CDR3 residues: CASSLRTSGTTYNEQFF. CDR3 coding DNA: TGTGCCAGCAGCCTCCGGACTAGCGGGACCACCTACAATGAGCAGTTCTTC.

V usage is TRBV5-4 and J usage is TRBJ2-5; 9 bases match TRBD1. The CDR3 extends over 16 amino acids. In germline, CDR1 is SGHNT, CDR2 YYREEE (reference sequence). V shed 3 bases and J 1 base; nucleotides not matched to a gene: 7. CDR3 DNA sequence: TGTGCCAGCAGCTCGCCGGGACAGGGCGTCCAAGAGACCCAGTACTTC. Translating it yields CASSSPGQGVQETQYF.

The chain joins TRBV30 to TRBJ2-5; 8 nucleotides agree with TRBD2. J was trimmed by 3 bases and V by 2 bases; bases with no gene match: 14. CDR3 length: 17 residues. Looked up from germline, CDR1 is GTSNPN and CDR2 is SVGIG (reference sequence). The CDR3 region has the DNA TGTGCCTGGAGTCCGTCCCCGGCGGGGGGAACCAAAGAGACCCAGTACTTC. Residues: CAWSPSPAGGTKETQYF.

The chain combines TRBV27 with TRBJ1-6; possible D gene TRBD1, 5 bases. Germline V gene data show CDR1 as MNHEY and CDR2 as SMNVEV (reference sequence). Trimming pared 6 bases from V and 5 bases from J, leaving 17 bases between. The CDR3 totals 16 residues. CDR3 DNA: TGTGCCAGCAGCCCCATCGCCCAGGGAAATAATTCACCCCTCCACTTT. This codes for CASSPIAQGNNSPLHF.

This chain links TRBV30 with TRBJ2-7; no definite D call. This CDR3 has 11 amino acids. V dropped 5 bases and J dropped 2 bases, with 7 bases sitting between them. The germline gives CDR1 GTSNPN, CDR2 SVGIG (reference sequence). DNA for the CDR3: TGTGCCTGGGCCCGAGCCTACGAGCAGTACTTC. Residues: CAWARAYEQYF.

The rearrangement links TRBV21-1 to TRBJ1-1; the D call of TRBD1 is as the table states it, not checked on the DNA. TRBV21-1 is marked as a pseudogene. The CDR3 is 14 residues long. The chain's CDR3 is CASSGRDRTTEAFF. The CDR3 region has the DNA TGTGCCAGCAGCGGCCGGGACAGAACCACTGAAGCTTTCTTT.

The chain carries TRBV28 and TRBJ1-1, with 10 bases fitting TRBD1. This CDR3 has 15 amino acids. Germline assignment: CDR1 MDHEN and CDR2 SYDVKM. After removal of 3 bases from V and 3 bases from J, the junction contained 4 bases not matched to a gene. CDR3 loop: CASSFFGTGDTEAFF. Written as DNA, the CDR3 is TGTGCCAGCAGTTTCTTCGGGACAGGGGACACTGAAGCTTTCTTT.

CDR3 loop: CASSLLSSYEQYF. The DNA of the CDR3 is TGCGCCAGCAGCTTGCTCAGCTCCTACGAGCAGTACTTC. The chain combines TRBV5-1 with TRBJ2-7; no reliable D call. Trimming pared 1 base from V and 0 bases from J, leaving 5 bases between. Germline values: CDR1 SGHRS, CDR2 YFSETQ. CDR3 length: 13 residues.

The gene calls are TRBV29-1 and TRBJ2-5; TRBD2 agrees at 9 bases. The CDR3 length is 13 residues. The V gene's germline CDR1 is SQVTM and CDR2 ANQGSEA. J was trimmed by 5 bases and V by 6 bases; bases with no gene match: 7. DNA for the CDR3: TGCAGCGTGCAGCGGGGGGCCGGGGAGACCCAGTACTTC. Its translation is CSVQRGAGETQYF.

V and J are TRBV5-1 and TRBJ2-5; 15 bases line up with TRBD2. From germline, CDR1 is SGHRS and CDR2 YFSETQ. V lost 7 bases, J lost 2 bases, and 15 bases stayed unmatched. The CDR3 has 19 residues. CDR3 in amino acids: CASATGLGLAGGLQETQYF. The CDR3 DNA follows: TGCGCCAGCGCAACTGGGCTTGGACTAGCGGGGGGGCTACAAGAGACCCAGTACTTC.

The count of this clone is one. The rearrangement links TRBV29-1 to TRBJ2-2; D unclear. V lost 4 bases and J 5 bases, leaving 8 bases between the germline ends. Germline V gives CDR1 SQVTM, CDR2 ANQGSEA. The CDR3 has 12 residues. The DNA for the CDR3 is TGCAGCGTTGTGCCCGGGACCGGGGAGCTGTTTTTT. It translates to CSVVPGTGELFF.

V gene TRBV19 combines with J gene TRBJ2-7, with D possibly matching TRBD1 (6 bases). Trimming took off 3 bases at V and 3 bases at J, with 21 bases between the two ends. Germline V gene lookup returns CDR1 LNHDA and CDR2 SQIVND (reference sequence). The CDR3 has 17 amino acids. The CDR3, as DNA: TGTGCCAGTAGTATTGGTGGGGGCCATGGAAACTACTACGAGCAGTACTTC. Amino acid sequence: CASSIGGGHGNYYEQYF. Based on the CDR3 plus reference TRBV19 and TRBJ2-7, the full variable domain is DGGITQSPKYLFRKEGQNVTLSCEQNLNHDAMYWYRQDPGQGLRLIYYSQIVNDFQKGDIAEGYSVSREKKESFPLTVTSAQKNPTAFYLCASSIGGGHGNYYEQYFGPGTRLTVT.

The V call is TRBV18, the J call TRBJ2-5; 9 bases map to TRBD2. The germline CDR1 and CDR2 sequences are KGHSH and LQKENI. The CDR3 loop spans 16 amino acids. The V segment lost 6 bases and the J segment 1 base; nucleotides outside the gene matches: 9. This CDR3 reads CASSKAGGRSQETQYF. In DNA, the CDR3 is TGTGCCAGCTCGAAGGCGGGAGGGCGATCCCAAGAGACCCAGTACTTC. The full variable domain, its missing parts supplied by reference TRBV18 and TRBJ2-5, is NAGVMQNPRHLVRRRGQEARLRCSPMKGHSHVYWYRQLPEEGLKFMVYLQKENIIDESGMPKERFSAEFPKEGPSILRIQQVVRGDSAAYFCASSKAGGRSQETQYFGPGTRLLVL.

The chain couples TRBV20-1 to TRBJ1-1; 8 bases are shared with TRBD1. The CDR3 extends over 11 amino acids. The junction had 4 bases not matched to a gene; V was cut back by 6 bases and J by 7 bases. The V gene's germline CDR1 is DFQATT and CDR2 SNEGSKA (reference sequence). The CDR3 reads CSAAGGIEAFF. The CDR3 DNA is TGCAGTGCAGCAGGGGGCATTGAAGCTTTCTTT.

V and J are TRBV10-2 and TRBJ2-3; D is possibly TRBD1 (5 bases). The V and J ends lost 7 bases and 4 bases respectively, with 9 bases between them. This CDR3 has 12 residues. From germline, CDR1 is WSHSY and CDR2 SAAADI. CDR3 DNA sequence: TGCGCCAGCACCAGGGCCCCAGATACGCAGTATTTT. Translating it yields CASTRAPDTQYF.

CDR3 DNA sequence: TGTGCCAGTAGCTTACTAGCAGATACGCAGTATTTT. Translation gives CASSLLADTQYF. The chain couples TRBV19 to TRBJ2-3, with a tentative D call TRBD2 (5 bases). The CDR3 contains 12 residues. CDR1 LNHDA and CDR2 SQIVND come from the germline V gene (reference sequence). V lost 6 bases, J lost 4 bases, and 8 bases lay in between.

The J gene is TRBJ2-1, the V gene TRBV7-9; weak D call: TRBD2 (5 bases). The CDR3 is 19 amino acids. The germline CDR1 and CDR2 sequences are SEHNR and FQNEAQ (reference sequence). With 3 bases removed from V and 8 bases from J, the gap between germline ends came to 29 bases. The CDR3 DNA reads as TGTGCCAGCAGCTTCAACGCCCGCCTCGGGAAAACTAATCTATATGAGCAGTTCTTC. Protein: CASSFNARLGKTNLYEQFF.

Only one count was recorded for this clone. The DNA of the CDR3 is TGTGCCAGTCGAGGGAGCGGCCTTTTCAATGAGCAGTTCTTC. Translating gives CASRGSGLFNEQFF. J is TRBJ2-1 and V is TRBV11-2; TRBD2 might be the D (5 bases). Germline values: CDR1 SGHAT, CDR2 FQNNGV. The CDR3 is 14 amino acids. Deletions cut 9 bases from V and 6 bases from J, with 18 bases between.

The CDR3 spells CASSTRLATDTQYF. DNA for the CDR3: TGTGCCAGCAGCACCCGACTAGCGACAGATACGCAGTATTTT. The J gene is TRBJ2-3, the V gene TRBV9, with 8 bases identical to TRBD2. Trimming removed 4 bases from V and 3 bases from J; junction bases left unmatched: 4. Germline lookup yields CDR1 SGDLS and CDR2 YYNGEE. The CDR3 loop spans 14 amino acids.